This T cell receptor (beta chain) was obtained from a study of cytomegalovirus exposure and HLA in healthy donors. Whole-study context: About four fifths of roughly 430 genotyped donors fell in the Caucasian-associated ancestry cluster. Study-level results: Upon later analysis, TCR association rates were observed to vary by HLA locus, being highest for DRB1 and lowest for HLA-C. In an earlier analysis, in roughly 600 donors, most V segments appeared productive either ~87% or ~30% of the time.

V was pared by 6 bases and J by 4 bases, with 8 bases of the junction left unmatched. Germline V gene lookup returns CDR1 SGHAT and CDR2 FQDESV (reference sequence). The CDR3 has 17 amino acids. The PCR employed 60 Vbeta primers together with 13 Jbeta primers. Produced via immunoSEQ multiplex PCR; TCRdb's table is partial and in-frame only. The table includes 160,000 or so clones, over 60% detected once. The table lists this clone with a few counts. Antigen specificity is unknown. The receptor comes from a young woman in good health and CMV-seronegative. Material: PBMCs. This chain links TRBV11-1 with TRBJ2-1; TRBD2 aligns across 14 bases. CDR3 sequence: CASSSGTSGSFYNEQFF. For the CDR3, the DNA is TGTGCCAGCAGTTCCGGGACTAGCGGGAGCTTTTACAATGAGCAGTTCTTC.